These 25 T cell receptor beta chains originate from one sample sequenced in a study of T cells in Graves' hyperthyroidism and ophthalmopathy (dated by TCRdb to between 2017 and 2020). Library generation was performed with multiplex PCR. Sequencing was performed on an Illumina HiSeq 2000. TCR beta CDR3 regions were amplified from RNA transcripts. A first-round RT-PCR of the TCR CDR3 used the HTBI primer set with the Qiagen OneStep RT-PCR kit. The public reads were run again by TCRdb, first through fastp at Q25 and then through MiXCR, and only productive beta chains were kept. CDR3 protein sequences are deduplicated, and each keeps its most common genes and DNA. The sample table shows around 500,000 distinct CDR3 sequences, and 15% to 20% are seen once. The ten biggest clones cover approximately 32% of the sample. Sample: blood. The receptor set was obtained from a woman aged 30 to 39 with Graves' ophthalmopathy.

This clonotype was recorded many times. The chain links TRBV20-1 to TRBJ2-2; D call uncertain. The CDR3 length is 13 residues. Deletions cut 5 bases from V and 8 bases from J, with 15 bases between. Germline-derived CDR1 and CDR2 are DFQATT and SNEGSKA (reference sequence). DNA of the CDR3: TGCAGTGCTTCGCAGACGTTGAATGGGGAGCTGTTTTTT. It encodes CSASQTLNGELFF.

This clonotype was detected ten times or more. The chain links TRBV18 to TRBJ2-7; D assignment may be TRBD1 or TRBD2 (5 bases each). Germline CDR1 is KGHSH and CDR2 is LQKENI. V shed 2 bases and J shed 7 bases, with 12 bases lying between them. CDR3 length equals 13 residues. The CDR3: CASSPWGMGEQYF. The CDR3 bases are TGTGCCAGCTCACCATGGGGGATGGGGGAGCAGTACTTC.

The chain employs TRBV29-1 and TRBJ2-3, with a weak D call TRBD1 (7 bases). CDR3 size: 13 residues. Per the germline V gene, CDR1 is SQVTM and CDR2 is ANQGSEA. With 5 bases removed from V and 3 bases from J, the gap between germline ends came to 12 bases. CDR3 DNA: TGCAGCGTTCTCAGGGGGGCGACAGATACGCAGTATTTT. Translated, it gives CSVLRGATDTQYF.

The V call is TRBV2, the J call TRBJ1-6; D may be TRBD1 (5 bases). The CDR3 covers 13 residues. V was shortened by 11 bases and J by 9 bases, with 17 bases between the two germline ends. CDR1 is SNHLY and CDR2 is FYNNEI in the germline V gene. CDR3 sequence (DNA): TGTGCCGGCCTGAGGGGTTGGGGTTCACCCCTCCACTTT. Encoded protein: CAGLRGWGSPLHF.

This clonotype came up many times. This chain links TRBV2 with TRBJ2-7; TRBD1 might be the D (5 bases). Trimming removed 4 bases at V and 3 bases at J, with 13 bases between. Germline V gene data show CDR1 as SNHLY and CDR2 as FYNNEI. The CDR3 loop spans 14 amino acids. The CDR3, as DNA: TGTGCCAGCAGTGTTGACAGCATGAGCTACGAGCAGTACTTC. It specifies CASSVDSMSYEQYF.

The chain links TRBV7-2 to TRBJ2-2; D is possibly TRBD1 (6 bases). CDR1 and CDR2 (germline): SGHTA, FQGNSA. The CDR3 has 16 amino acids. V lost 6 bases, J lost 3 bases, and 17 bases lay in between. In nucleotides, the CDR3 is TGTGCCAGCAGTCCCCCCGCTAGGACAGACACCGGGGAGCTGTTTTTT. It is translated as CASSPPARTDTGELFF.

This clonotype was observed many times. The chain is built from TRBV7-2 and TRBJ1-1; D is uncertain. Germline CDR1 SGHTA, CDR2 FQGNSA. The CDR3 is 13 residues long. Trimming took off 4 bases at V and 5 bases at J, with 11 bases between the two ends. CDR3: CASSSNTLTEAFF. In DNA form, the CDR3 reads TGTGCCAGCAGCTCCAATACATTGACTGAAGCTTTCTTT.

To note about this clonotype: A much larger clone lies one base from this, so it may be a read error. The chain combines TRBV20-1 with TRBJ2-3; tentatively, D is TRBD1 (6 bases). The CDR3 runs to 15 residues. V shed 5 bases and J shed 5 bases, with 20 bases lying between them. Germline CDR1 is DFQATT and CDR2 is SNEGSKA (reference sequence). The CDR3 here is CSAGTQTGARDTQYF. The CDR3 DNA follows: TGCAGTGCTGGAACCCAGACAGGCGCCAGAGATACGCAGTATTTT.

This clonotype was detected only a few times. This chain connects TRBV19 to TRBJ2-7; perhaps TRBD1 as D (5 bases). V was shortened by 4 bases and J by 0 bases, with 7 bases between the two germline ends. CDR3 length: 13 amino acids. Germline values: CDR1 LNHDA, CDR2 SQIVND (reference sequence). CDR3 sequence: CASSRGPSYEQYF. Written as DNA, the CDR3 is TGTGCCAGTAGTAGGGGCCCCTCCTACGAGCAGTACTTC.

Regarding this clonotype: A junction end diverges from the germline sequence, so it may reflect a read error. The chain combines TRBV19 with TRBJ2-5; 10 positions match TRBD1. The CDR3 has 14 residues. Germline CDR1 is LNHDA and CDR2 is SQIVND (reference sequence). The CDR3 DNA reads TGTGCCAGTAGACGGGACAGGGGAGGCGAGACCAAGTACTTC. Translating it yields CASRRDRGGETKYF.

This clonotype was seen many times. The chain carries TRBV28 and TRBJ2-4; D possibly corresponds to TRBD1 (5 bases). V was cut by 5 bases and J by 5 bases, with 19 bases left in between. The CDR3 extends over 16 amino acids. The germline V gene encodes CDR1 MDHEN and CDR2 SYDVKM. The CDR3 loop is CASSPLKGRAENIQYF. The DNA for the CDR3 is TGTGCCAGCAGTCCACTTAAAGGCAGGGCAGAAAACATTCAGTACTTC.

This clonotype was counted only a few times. The chain uses TRBV4-3 and TRBJ2-5; tentatively, D is TRBD1 (6 bases). V lost 4 bases and J 4 bases, leaving 10 bases between the germline ends. The CDR3 runs to 13 residues. Per the germline V gene, CDR1 is LGHNA and CDR2 is YSLEER. CDR3 residues: CASSRARGETQYF. The CDR3 DNA reads TGCGCCAGCAGCCGGGCCAGGGGAGAGACCCAGTACTTC.

At least ten counts were recorded for this clonotype. V gene TRBV7-2 combines with J gene TRBJ2-3; D possibly corresponds to TRBD1 (6 bases). Deletions cut 5 bases from V and 2 bases from J, with 14 bases between. CDR3 length equals 15 residues. Looked up from germline, CDR1 is SGHTA and CDR2 is FQGNSA. In nucleotides, the CDR3 is TGTGCCAGCAGCCACTGGGGGCCCCTCACAGATACGCAGTATTTT. It specifies CASSHWGPLTDTQYF.

This clonotype was found many times. The rearrangement uses TRBV15 and TRBJ2-1; D call uncertain. The germline CDR1 and CDR2 sequences are LNHNV and YYDKDF (reference sequence). Trimming left V 6 bases short and J 8 bases short, with 8 bases between. The length of the CDR3 is 11 residues. CDR3 DNA: TGTGCCACCAGTCCCCGGGATGAGCAGTTCTTC. Protein product: CATSPRDEQFF.

This clonotype was seen only a few times. The chain is built from TRBV12-3 or TRBV12-4 and TRBJ2-1, with 7 bases lining up with TRBD1. This CDR3 spans 13 amino acids. V dropped 6 bases and J dropped 6; count of bases not matched to a gene: 5. This CDR3 is CASRSGQTNEQFF. For the CDR3, the DNA is TGTGCCAGCAGGTCGGGACAGACCAATGAGCAGTTCTTC.

V gene TRBV28 combines with J gene TRBJ2-1; 7 bases match TRBD1. CDR1 and CDR2 from the germline V gene are MDHEN and SYDVKM. V trimming: 4 bases; J trimming: 7 bases; junction bases outside the gene matches: 10. The CDR3 is 15 amino acids. Written as DNA, the CDR3 is TGTGCCAGCAGTTACAACCAGGGGGAAGGTAATGAGCAGTTCTTC. Encoded protein: CASSYNQGEGNEQFF. The full variable domain, its missing parts supplied by reference TRBV28 and TRBJ2-1, is DVKVTQSSRYLVKRTGEKVFLECVQDMDHENMFWYRQDPGLGLRLIYFSYDVKMKEKGDIPEGYSVSREKKERFSLILESASTNQTSMYLCASSYNQGEGNEQFFGPGTRLTVL.

At least ten counts were recorded for this clonotype. This chain links TRBV7-3 with TRBJ2-3, with 9 bases aligning to TRBD1. Germline V gene sequence: CDR1 SGHTA, CDR2 FQGTGA. CDR3 length equals 15 residues. V lost 2 bases and J lost 6; bases outside the gene matches: 6. CDR3 loop: CASSLPDRGGDTQYF. CDR3 bases: TGTGCCAGCAGCTTACCGGACAGGGGAGGGGATACGCAGTATTTT.

This clonotype showed up many times. This chain joins TRBV7-9 and TRBJ2-3; the D is unclear. This CDR3 comprises 13 residues. From germline, CDR1 is SEHNR and CDR2 FQNEAQ (reference sequence). Deletions cut 3 bases from V and 0 bases from J, with 4 bases between. The CDR3 sequence: CASSFSSTDTQYF. CDR3 coding DNA: TGTGCCAGCAGCTTTTCTAGCACAGATACGCAGTATTTT.

This chain joins TRBV5-6 and TRBJ2-7; TRBD1 matches at 8 bases. V lost 0 bases and J lost 5; bases outside the gene matches: 4. This CDR3 region has 14 residues. The V gene's germline CDR1 is SGHDT and CDR2 YYEEEE. The CDR3 nucleotides read TGTGCCAGCAGCTTGGGACAGGGGTTTAACGAGCAGTACTTC. Translating gives CASSLGQGFNEQYF.

This clonotype was observed many times. The CDR3 here is CASSLNSGYNEQFF. The DNA of the CDR3 is TGTGCCAGCAGCTTAAATAGCGGATACAATGAGCAGTTCTTC. V usage is TRBV7-3 and J usage is TRBJ2-1; maybe TRBD2 (6 bases). V lost 1 base, J lost 4 bases, and 8 bases lay in between. This CDR3 spans 14 amino acids. The germline V gene has CDR1 SGHTA and CDR2 FQGTGA.

This chain connects TRBV9 to TRBJ2-3, with 16 bases matching TRBD2. The germline CDR1 and CDR2 sequences are SGDLS and YYNGEE. The CDR3 has 19 residues. V was pared by 0 bases and J by 2 bases, with 6 bases of the junction left unmatched. CDR3 protein: CASSVGPGLAGGLTDTQYF. CDR3 sequence (DNA): TGTGCCAGCAGCGTAGGTCCGGGACTAGCGGGAGGGCTCACAGATACGCAGTATTTT.

V gene TRBV27 combines with J gene TRBJ2-7, with a weak D call TRBD1 (6 bases). The CDR3 has 14 residues. Germline V gene data show CDR1 as MNHEY and CDR2 as SMNVEV (reference sequence). V lost 2 bases, J lost 2 bases, and 10 bases lay in between. The CDR3 sequence is CASSLIGQPYEQYF. CDR3 coding DNA: TGTGCCAGCAGTTTAATTGGACAGCCCTACGAGCAGTACTTC.

J is TRBJ2-7 and V is TRBV5-5; 9 bases are a match to TRBD2. The CDR3 runs to 16 residues. Germline CDR1 is SGHKS and CDR2 is YYEKEE (reference sequence). Unmatched junction bases numbered 10, after V lost 4 bases and J lost 2 bases. In DNA, the CDR3 is TGTGCCAGCAGCGAGGTAGCGGGAGTTCTCCCCTACGAGCAGTACTTC. This translates into CASSEVAGVLPYEQYF.

This clonotype was picked up many times. Here the CDR3 reads CASSFFEFGSPLHF. The DNA for the CDR3 is TGTGCCAGCAGTTTTTTTGAGTTCGGGTCACCCCTCCACTTT. The J gene is TRBJ1-6, the V gene TRBV28, with D unclear. Germline V gene data show CDR1 as MDHEN and CDR2 as SYDVKM. This CDR3 is built from 14 residues. V was clipped by 3 bases and J by 10 bases, with 13 bases between them.

This clonotype was seen many times. The rearrangement joins TRBV12-3 or TRBV12-4 to TRBJ2-3; 13 bases are a match to TRBD2. The CDR3 extends over 16 amino acids. Trimming took 6 bases from V and 6 from J; bases not matched to a gene: 9. CDR3 nucleotides: TGTGCCAGCAGGAGGGAGGGACTAGCGGGATGGGATACGCAGTATTTT. It encodes CASRREGLAGWDTQYF.